This T cell receptor beta chain is from a study of PD-1 blockade in classical Hodgkin lymphoma. Background on the study: Once every 2 weeks, patients received intravenous nivolumab at 3 mg/kg.

Sequenced by immunoSEQ multiplex PCR; TCRdb stores in-frame clones only, minus some. The sample yields about 35,000 clones, about nine tenths seen once. Each patient's relapse followed autologous stem cell transplantation, and brentuximab vedotin exposure varied. Thawed PBMCs yielded CD4+ T cells through magnetic negative selection. The clonotype originates from a human donor with classical Hodgkin lymphoma. The sequenced sample was CD4+ T cells from blood, obtained at baseline.

CDR3 nucleotide sequence: TGTGCCTGGAGTGTACGCAGGGGGCGTGCTGGAAACACCATATATTTT. This sequence encodes CAWSVRRGRAGNTIYF. This chain links TRBV30 with TRBJ1-3; 8 bases fit TRBD1. With V trimmed by 0 bases and J by 2 bases, 6 bases remained unmatched. The CDR3 has 16 residues. Germline assignment: CDR1 GTSNPN and CDR2 SVGIG (reference sequence).